The source of this T cell receptor (beta chain) is a study of shared clonotypes between healthy human individuals (dated by TCRdb to about 2020). As for the study more broadly: Three men and two women, aged 18 to 49 years, made up the cohort. For each donor, CD4 naive and CD4 memory were each given three plates, CD8 naive was given two plates, and CD8 memory was given one plate. Blood TCR repertoires of roughly five healthy adults were deeply sequenced to estimate repertoire size and the extent of clonotype sharing between individuals. Libraries were prepared and TCR repertoires were sequenced by different laboratories using diverse techniques, in order to increase sequencing depth and limit assay-specific biases. Between about 0.9 and 10 billion PBMCs per donor were obtained by leukapheresis. Overall study outcomes, separate from this receptor: Estimated clonotype richness was generally larger for naive than for memory subsets. Only blood was sampled, and tissue TCR repertoires likely differ from those in blood. Pairwise subsampling led to the expectation that sequencing depth would affect the degree of clonotype sharing among donors. Incomplete sequencing was indicated by rarefaction of sorted-subset datasets, despite the large sequencing depth. When several donors were compared, the shared fraction of clonotypes was 5% to 6.5% for naive CD4, around 4% for naive CD8, roughly 2.5% for memory CD4, and approximately 0.4% for memory CD8. Higher generation probabilities were observed for clonotypes shared by all four sorted-subset donors than for non-shared clonotypes. The small number of donors limited the genetic and exposure-history diversity represented.

Details on this clone: Its antigen is still unknown. Within one base of it there is no much larger clone, and no base qualities were kept.

TCR CDR3 regions were amplified from genomic DNA by multiplex PCR using the deep immunoSEQ assay. Extracted genomic DNA from each cell subset was spread evenly across all wells of several immunoSEQ 96-well plates, with each plate serving as a replicate. For sorted subsets, each replicate PCR was loaded with roughly 200 ng genomic DNA, equivalent to some 31,000 T cell genomes. Purified libraries were measured with a Qubit 3.0 fluorometer, size-checked on a Bioanalyzer 2100, and measured again with the KAPA Library Quantification kit. A separate single-read 150-cycle Illumina NextSeq 550 flow cell was used to sequence each immunoSEQ 96-well plate. Under the source paper's analysis protocol: Because the immunoSEQ output included only junctional sequences and no quality scores, the filtering could not be the same as the filtering used for full-length reads. To assign V/J genes and CDR3, sequences were annotated against IMGT germline references using PyIR, a Python wrapper for IgBLAST v1.9. Reads were filtered out if the reads had weak V/J assignments (E-value above 1e-6), no CDR3, stop codons, out-of-frame junctions, or ambiguous translated residues. V3J clonotypes were defined as sequences sharing an identical inferred V gene, J gene, and CDR3 amino acid sequence. The percentage overlap between two repertoires was calculated by dividing the number of shared unique clonotypes by the size of the smaller repertoire. RTK rarefaction, the Chao1 estimator, and Recon v2.1 estimates of unobserved clonotypes were used to assess repertoire richness. OLGA was used to compute generation probabilities for all TCRbeta clonotypes that the gDNA method yielded from four donors. TCRdb carries this immuneACCESS record with in-frame sequences only. Its versions omit some clonotypes, under half of them owing to an unresolved V gene in the studies checked, with the rest unexplained. V, J and clone size are those of that table, while D and trimming were read from the DNA. Here the sample has over a million clones; approximately 70% occur a single time. The top ten clones comprise about 1.5% of the sample.

Taken from cysteine to phenylalanine, the CDR3 has 16 residues. The read is trimmed to its CDR3 DNA, 48 bases read in frame from base 1. The V end loses 4 bases and the J end loses 0 bases, and a stretch of 12 bases separates them. From the germline V gene, CDR1 is KGHSH and CDR2 is LQKENI. Healthy HIV-negative adults with no recently reported acute infections or vaccinations were included as donors. All donors were Caucasian adults living in Nashville, Tennessee, USA. CD4+ T cells were enriched by magnetic negative selection; naive cells were then positively selected on CD45RA, and the negative fraction formed the memory subset. Blood was obtained by leukapheresis, after which PBMCs were separated by Ficoll-Histopaque density gradient centrifugation and cryopreserved in liquid nitrogen vapor phase. Analytical flow cytometry was used to check the purity and quantity of every magnetically sorted T cell population. From each sorted fraction, genomic DNA was isolated and quantified by UV absorbance on a Nanodrop 2000c.

This chain joins TRBV18 to TRBJ2-2; the best D guess is TRBD2, with 6 bases matching. The clonotype comes from a man between 18 and 35 years old in good health. The sample consisted of memory CD4+ T cells sorted from blood. The intended sense of this specimen's cell subset or site label: CD45RA-negative fraction. The CDR3 amino acid sequence is: CASSRSGTPNTGELFF. The sequence in DNA is TGTGCCAGCTCACGATCCGGGACTCCGAACACCGGGGAGCTGTTTTTT.